The rows below give T cell receptor beta chains drawn from one sample of a study of blood T cell repertoires in COVID-19. Sequenced by immunoSEQ multiplex PCR; TCRdb stores in-frame clones only, minus some. The sample has fewer than 200,000 clones, 75% to 90% seen once; the top ten hold 4.4%. The sequencing input was PBMCs or T cells enriched from blood (not recorded which). These TCRs come from a woman aged 45-59 years who had recovered from COVID-19. Each CDR3 is given with its conserved first and last residue. D genes are given only for firm matches. The listing skips clone size in some rows; elsewhere it reads once, few, many or a size class.

>TRBJ1-5|NA|NA|TRBV27
CASSFYNQPQHF
TGTGCCAGCAGTTTCTACAATCAGCCCCAGCATTTT
>TRBJ2-1|once|TRBD2|TRBV7-9
CASSLPLSGSDYNEQFF
TGTGCCAGCAGCTTACCCCTTAGCGGGAGCGACTACAATGAGCAGTTCTTC
>TRBJ1-1|NA|TRBD1|TRBV18
CASTYGTGMNTEAFF
TGTGCCAGCACATACGGGACAGGCATGAACACTGAAGCTTTCTTT
>TRBJ2-1|few|TRBD2|TRBV7-9
CASSHPGLANNEQFF
TGTGCCAGCAGCCACCCCGGACTAGCTAACAATGAGCAGTTCTTC
>TRBJ1-1|NA|NA|TRBV5-5
CASSPHRQNTEAFF
TGTGCCAGCAGCCCGCACCGACAGAACACTGAAGCTTTCTTT
>TRBJ2-5|NA|NA|TRBV27
CASRDFSVGTQYF
TGTGCCAGTCGGGACTTTTCCGTAGGGACCCAGTACTTC
>TRBJ2-3|once|TRBD2|TRBV6-4
CASELAGGPTTHSDTQYF
TGTGCCAGCGAACTAGCGGGGGGCCCAACCACCCACTCCGATACGCAGTATTTT
>TRBJ2-2|few|TRBD1|TRBV3-1/TRBV3-2
CASSRYLGQGGTGELFF
TGTGCCAGCAGCCGCTACCTGGGACAGGGTGGCACCGGGGAGCTGTTTTTT
>TRBJ1-1|NA|NA|TRBV7-2
CASSPHVGANTEAFF
TGTGCCAGCAGCCCCCATGTAGGGGCGAACACTGAAGCTTTCTTT
>TRBJ2-2|NA|NA|TRBV5-1
CASSLRQGTRGELFF
TGCGCCAGCAGCTTGCGCCAGGGCACGCGCGGGGAGCTGTTTTTT
>TRBJ2-2|NA|NA|TRBV29-1
CSVEPSKTGVRTGELFF
TGCAGCGTTGAACCCTCGAAAACAGGTGTTCGGACCGGGGAGCTGTTTTTT
>TRBJ1-1|NA|TRBD1|TRBV28
CASGTAIGGDTEAFF
TGTGCCAGCGGGACAGCCATCGGGGGCGACACTGAAGCTTTCTTT
>TRBJ1-2|NA|NA|TRBV18
CASSSTAGNGYTF
TGTGCCAGCTCCTCAACAGCGGGTAATGGCTACACCTTC
>TRBJ2-3|few|NA|TRBV5-4
CASSLGAGGKDTQYF
TGTGCCAGCAGCTTGGGGGCAGGGGGGAAAGATACGCAGTATTTT
>TRBJ1-6|NA|NA|TRBV19
CASSIMGSANSPLHF
TGTGCCAGTAGTATAATGGGGAGTGCGAATTCACCCCTCCACTTT
>TRBJ2-6|NA|NA|TRBV7-2
CASSFLARSGANVLTF
TGTGCCAGCAGCTTCTTAGCACGGTCTGGGGCCAACGTCCTGACTTTC
>TRBJ1-3|NA|NA|TRBV2
CASSELEVPGNTIYF
TGTGCCAGCAGTGAATTGGAGGTCCCTGGAAACACCATATATTTT
>TRBJ2-1|NA|NA|TRBV29-1
CSVDSYNEQFF
TGCAGCGTTGACAGTTACAATGAGCAGTTCTTC
>TRBJ1-2|NA|NA|TRBV30
CAWSVNRKGYTF
TGTGCCTGGAGTGTAAATAGAAAAGGCTACACCTTC
>TRBJ1-6|NA|NA|TRBV7-2
CASSHAGLHSPLHF
TGTGCCAGCTCTCACGCGGGACTACACTCACCCCTCCACTTT
>TRBJ1-2|few|NA|TRBV11-2
CASRGMRAGYTF
TGTGCCAGCAGGGGGATGAGGGCTGGCTACACCTTC
>TRBJ1-5|many|TRBD1|TRBV19
CATIPRTGDNSNQPQHF
TGTGCCACGATCCCACGGACAGGGGATAATAGCAATCAGCCCCAGCATTTT
>TRBJ2-1|NA|NA|TRBV9
CASSSQGGPEQFF
TGTGCCAGCAGCTCACAGGGGGGGCCGGAGCAGTTCTTC
>TRBJ2-5|NA|NA|TRBV5-1
CASSLTAQETQYF
TGCGCCAGCAGCCTTACAGCCCAAGAGACCCAGTACTTC
>TRBJ1-1|once|TRBD1|TRBV2
CASRRQGDTEAFF
TGTGCCAGCAGACGACAGGGGGACACTGAAGCTTTCTTT
>TRBJ1-6|NA|NA|TRBV28
CASSFAGSNSPLHF
TGTGCCAGCAGTTTTGCAGGGTCCAATTCACCCCTCCACTTT
>TRBJ2-1|NA|TRBD2|TRBV30
CAWSGLAGVSYNEQFF
TGTGCCTGGAGTGGACTAGCGGGAGTCTCCTACAATGAGCAGTTCTTC